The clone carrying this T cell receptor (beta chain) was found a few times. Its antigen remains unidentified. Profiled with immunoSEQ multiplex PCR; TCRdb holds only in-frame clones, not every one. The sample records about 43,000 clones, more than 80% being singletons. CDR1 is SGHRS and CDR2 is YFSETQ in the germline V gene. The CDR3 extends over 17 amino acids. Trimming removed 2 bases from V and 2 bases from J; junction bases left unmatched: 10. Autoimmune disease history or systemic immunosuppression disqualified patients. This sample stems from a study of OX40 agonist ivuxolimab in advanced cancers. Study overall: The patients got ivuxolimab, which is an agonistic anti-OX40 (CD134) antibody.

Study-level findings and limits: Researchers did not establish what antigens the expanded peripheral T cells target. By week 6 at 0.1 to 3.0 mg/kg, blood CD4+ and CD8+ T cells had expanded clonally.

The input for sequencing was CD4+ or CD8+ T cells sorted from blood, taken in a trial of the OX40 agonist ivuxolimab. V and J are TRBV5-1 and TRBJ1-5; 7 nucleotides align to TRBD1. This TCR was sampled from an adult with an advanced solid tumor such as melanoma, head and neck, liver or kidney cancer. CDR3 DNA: TGCGCCAGCAGCTTCGGGACAGCAGCCGGTGGCAATCAGCCCCAGCATTTT. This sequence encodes CASSFGTAAGGNQPQHF.